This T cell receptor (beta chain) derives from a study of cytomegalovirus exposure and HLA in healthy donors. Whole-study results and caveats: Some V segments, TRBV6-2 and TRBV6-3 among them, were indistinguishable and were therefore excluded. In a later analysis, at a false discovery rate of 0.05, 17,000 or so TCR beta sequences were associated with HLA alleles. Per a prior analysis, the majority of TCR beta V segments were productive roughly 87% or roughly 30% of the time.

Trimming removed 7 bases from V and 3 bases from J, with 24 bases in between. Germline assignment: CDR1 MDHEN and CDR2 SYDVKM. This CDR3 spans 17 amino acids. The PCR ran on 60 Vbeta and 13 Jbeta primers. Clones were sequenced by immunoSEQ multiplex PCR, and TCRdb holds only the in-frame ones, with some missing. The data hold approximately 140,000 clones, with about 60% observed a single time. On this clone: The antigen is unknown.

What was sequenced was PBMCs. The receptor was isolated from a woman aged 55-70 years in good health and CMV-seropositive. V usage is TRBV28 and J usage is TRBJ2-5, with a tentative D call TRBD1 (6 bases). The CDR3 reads CASNRNRVRVNKETQYF. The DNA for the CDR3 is TGTGCCAGCAACAGAAACAGGGTTAGGGTAAATAAAGAGACCCAGTACTTC. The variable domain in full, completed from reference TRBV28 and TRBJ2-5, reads DVKVTQSSRYLVKRTGEKVFLECVQDMDHENMFWYRQDPGLGLRLIYFSYDVKMKEKGDIPEGYSVSREKKERFSLILESASTNQTSMYLCASNRNRVRVNKETQYFGPGTRLLVL.